Listed here are 32 T cell receptor beta chains from one sample, sequenced in a study of CXCR3-negative and CXCR3-positive naive CD8 T cells. 5' RACE that incorporated UMI labels was used to prepare the TRB cDNA libraries. One entry per CDR3 protein, without DNA, is what TCRdb gives after re-calling the 5' RACE reads. This sample's table has about 130,000 distinct CDR3 sequences. Sequenced material: naive CXCR3- CD8+ T cells from blood. Subset given: CD45RO-CCR7+CD27+CD95- naive CD8+ T cells lacking CXCR3 (TNR3-). All receptors derive from a human donor in good health. Some clones in this sample may be carry-over from other donors' samples.

This sequence joins TRBV29-1 and TRBJ2-2; TCRdb outputs TRBD2, but without DNA this stays unchecked. Germline V CDR1 and CDR2: SQVTM, ANQGSEA. This CDR3 has 11 amino acids. This CDR3 is CRAERAGELFF.

The chain is built from TRBV28 and TRBJ2-3; TCRdb lists TRBD1, though no DNA is available to test this call. The CDR3 has 15 amino acids. Germline CDR1 MDHEN, CDR2 SYDVKM. CDR3 loop: CASSPRTGGTDTQYF.

The rearrangement joins TRBV7-9 to TRBJ2-5; TCRdb proposes TRBD1, but this gene call is untestable without DNA. The CDR3 contains 13 residues. CDR1 and CDR2 from the germline V gene are SEHNR and FQNEAQ (reference sequence). This CDR3 is CASSMWGQETQYF.

The V gene is TRBV3-1, the J gene TRBJ2-7; the D call from TCRdb, TRBD2, cannot be confirmed without DNA. Germline loops: CDR1 LGHDT, CDR2 YNNKEL (reference sequence). This CDR3 region has 15 residues. The CDR3 protein is CASSPASSVTYEQYF.

CDR3 protein: CASTRGGGPEQYF. The rearrangement links TRBV7-9 to TRBJ2-7; TCRdb designates TRBD1, a call that cannot be tested without DNA. Per germline, CDR1 SEHNR and CDR2 FQNEAQ (reference sequence). This CDR3 contains 13 residues.

The chain is built from TRBV28 and TRBJ1-1. CDR3 size: 12 residues. Germline-derived CDR1 and CDR2 are MDHEN and SYDVKM. CDR3 region: CASSRRGTEAFF.

The J gene is TRBJ2-1, the V gene TRBV29-1; TCRdb's D gene call, TRBD1, goes unchecked for lack of DNA. CDR3 length: 12 residues. Germline V CDR1 and CDR2: SQVTM, ANQGSEA. CDR3: CSVVSQGNEQFF.

The chain links TRBV7-2 to TRBJ2-7; the TRBD1 assignment by TCRdb is unverifiable without DNA. The germline V gene encodes CDR1 SGHTA and CDR2 FQGNSA. The CDR3 covers 14 residues. The CDR3 spells CASSSRDRGLEQYF.

The V and J genes are TRBV9 and TRBJ2-5; TCRdb names TRBD2, which stays unverified in the absence of DNA. CDR3 length: 15 residues. Germline assignment: CDR1 SGDLS and CDR2 YYNGEE. CDR3: CASSQTSGPQETQYF.

This chain joins TRBV28 and TRBJ1-1. There are 15 residues in the CDR3. Germline V gene data show CDR1 as MDHEN and CDR2 as SYDVKM. The CDR3 sequence is CASSFRTPTSTEAFF.

The chain employs TRBV12-3 or TRBV12-4 and TRBJ2-1. CDR3 length: 11 residues. The CDR3 spells CASSLVDEQLF.

The chain links TRBV6-5 to TRBJ2-2; TCRdb gives TRBD2 as the D gene, but with no DNA this cannot be confirmed. Germline CDR1 MNHEY, CDR2 SVGAGI. The CDR3 is 17 residues long. The CDR3 protein is CASSLTSGGSNTGELFF.

V usage is TRBV29-1 and J usage is TRBJ2-5; TCRdb gives TRBD1 as the D gene, but with no DNA this cannot be confirmed. Per the germline V gene, CDR1 is SQVTM and CDR2 is ANQGSEA. The CDR3 spans 13 residues. This chain's CDR3 is CSVEEQGKETQYF.

This sequence joins TRBV20-1 and TRBJ2-1; TCRdb proposes TRBD2, but this gene call is untestable without DNA. There are 13 residues in the CDR3. Per the germline V gene, CDR1 is DFQATT and CDR2 is SNEGSKA (reference sequence). The chain's CDR3 is CSAEKEGNNEQFF.

The rearrangement joins TRBV3-1 to TRBJ2-1; TCRdb selects TRBD1, and the lack of DNA leaves this call unchecked. The CDR3 spans 15 residues. The germline V gene encodes CDR1 LGHDT and CDR2 YNNKEL (reference sequence). CDR3 in amino acids: CASNLGLGVYNEQFF.

The chain combines TRBV4-3 with TRBJ2-2; TCRdb names TRBD1, which stays unverified in the absence of DNA. CDR3 size: 17 residues. CDR1 LGHNA and CDR2 YSLEER come from the germline V gene. The CDR3 is CASSQDLGQGYTGELFF.

V and J are TRBV29-1 and TRBJ2-3. Germline CDR1 SQVTM, CDR2 ANQGSEA. The CDR3 extends over 12 amino acids. CDR3 in amino acids: CSVVHGADTQYF.

The genes are TRBV20-1 and TRBJ2-1; the TCRdb D gene call, TRBD2, has no DNA to confirm it. CDR1 is DFQATT, CDR2 SNEGSKA, per germline (reference sequence). The CDR3 sequence is 14 residues long. CDR3 loop: CSISSGRGGNEQFF.

The genes are TRBV7-2 and TRBJ2-1; the TCRdb D gene call, TRBD1, has no DNA to confirm it. CDR1 is SGHTA and CDR2 is FQGNSA in the germline V gene. The CDR3 loop spans 15 amino acids. The chain's CDR3 is CASSPSGTLLNEQFF.

This rearrangement joins TRBV20-1 to TRBJ2-5; TCRdb names TRBD2, which stays unverified in the absence of DNA. The CDR3 runs to 17 residues. Germline assignment: CDR1 DFQATT and CDR2 SNEGSKA (reference sequence). This chain's CDR3 is CSAPGLAGGIPPETQYF.

The rearrangement links TRBV7-2 to TRBJ2-5; TCRdb proposes TRBD1, but this gene call is untestable without DNA. Germline V gene lookup returns CDR1 SGHTA and CDR2 FQGNSA. The length of the CDR3 is 17 residues. This chain's CDR3 is CASSLAGTDVLWETQYF.

This chain uses TRBV7-9 with TRBJ1-4; TCRdb gives TRBD1 as the D gene, but with no DNA this cannot be confirmed. The CDR3 covers 15 residues. The germline CDR1 and CDR2 sequences are SEHNR and FQNEAQ (reference sequence). This chain's CDR3 is CASSSSTGYPEKLFF.

The genes are TRBV11-2 and TRBJ2-1; with no DNA, the TCRdb D assignment of TRBD2 cannot be verified. This CDR3 contains 17 residues. Germline V gene sequence: CDR1 SGHAT, CDR2 FQNNGV. CDR3 amino acids: CASSRWTSGGSEDEQFF.

The chain recombines TRBV9 with TRBJ2-7; with no DNA, the TCRdb D assignment of TRBD1 cannot be verified. CDR1 and CDR2 from the germline V gene are SGDLS and YYNGEE. There are 15 residues in the CDR3. CDR3 residues: CASSVGGLSSYEQYF.

The V call is TRBV10-3, the J call TRBJ2-1; TCRdb's assignment of TRBD2 cannot be checked, as there is no DNA. Per the germline V gene, CDR1 is ENHRY and CDR2 is SYGVKD. CDR3 length: 14 residues. The CDR3 here is CAISESNGGGEQFF.

The chain has TRBV3-1 and TRBJ2-7; TCRdb names TRBD1, which stays unverified in the absence of DNA. The CDR3 is made up of 16 amino acids. Looked up from germline, CDR1 is LGHDT and CDR2 is YNNKEL (reference sequence). The CDR3 loop reads CASSQGRDRRGYEQYF.

The chain links TRBV2 to TRBJ2-4; TCRdb proposes TRBD1, but this gene call is untestable without DNA. This CDR3 comprises 15 residues. The germline gives CDR1 SNHLY, CDR2 FYNNEI. The CDR3 reads CASSEGTGPGNIQYF.

The V gene is TRBV5-4, the J gene TRBJ2-3. The CDR3 is made up of 12 amino acids. The germline V gene has CDR1 SGHNT and CDR2 YYREEE (reference sequence). CDR3 loop: CASSDLSDTQYF.

The chain joins TRBV12-3 or TRBV12-4 to TRBJ2-4; TCRdb outputs TRBD2, but without DNA this stays unchecked. The CDR3 contains 14 residues. The CDR3 sequence: CASSLVGESNIQYF.

The chain joins TRBV20-1 to TRBJ2-7; without DNA, the TCRdb call of TRBD2 cannot be checked. Germline CDR1 is DFQATT and CDR2 is SNEGSKA (reference sequence). The CDR3 loop spans 17 amino acids. This chain's CDR3 is CSARDPFYTSSYYEQYF.

V and J are TRBV11-3 and TRBJ2-1; with no DNA, the TCRdb D assignment of TRBD2 cannot be verified. The CDR3 consists of 18 residues. CDR1 and CDR2 (germline): SGHNT, YENEEA. The CDR3 spells CASIRGLAGGPYYNEQFF.

The V call is TRBV7-3, the J call TRBJ1-1; TCRdb's D call, TRBD1, is unchecked because there is no DNA. CDR3 size: 17 residues. The germline V gene encodes CDR1 SGHTA and CDR2 FQGTGA. The CDR3 spells CASSTDRDRPFGVEAFF.